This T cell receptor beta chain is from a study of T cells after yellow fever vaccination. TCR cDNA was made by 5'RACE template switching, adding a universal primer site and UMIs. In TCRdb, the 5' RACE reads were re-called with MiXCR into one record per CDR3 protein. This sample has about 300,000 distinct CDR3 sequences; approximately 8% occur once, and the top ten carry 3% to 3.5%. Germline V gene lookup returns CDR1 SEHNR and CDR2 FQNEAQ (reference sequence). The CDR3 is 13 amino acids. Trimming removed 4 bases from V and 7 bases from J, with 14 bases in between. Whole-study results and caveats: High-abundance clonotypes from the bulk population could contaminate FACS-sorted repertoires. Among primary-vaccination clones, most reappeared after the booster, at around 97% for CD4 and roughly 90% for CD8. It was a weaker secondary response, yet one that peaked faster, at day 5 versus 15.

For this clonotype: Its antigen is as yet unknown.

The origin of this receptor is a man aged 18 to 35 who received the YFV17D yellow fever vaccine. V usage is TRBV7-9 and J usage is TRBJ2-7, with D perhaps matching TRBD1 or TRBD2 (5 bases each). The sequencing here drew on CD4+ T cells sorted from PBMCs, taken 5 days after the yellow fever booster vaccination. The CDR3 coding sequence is TGTGCCAGCAGCTCGGGACGGTTTCCTGAGCAGTACGTC. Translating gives CASSSGRFPEQYV.